This T cell receptor (beta chain) was sequenced during a study of CD8+CD57+ T cells in acquired aplastic anemia. Study-wide context: Recorded DNA amounts for sorted CD4+ and CD8+ cells had an average of approximately 2.9 ug. Study results and caveats: Sharing between patients and controls was observed for over 25 CD8+ CDR3 sequences. Controls did not differ significantly from patients in CD8+ Simpson's diversity.

V was clipped by 0 bases and J by 4 bases, with 6 bases between them. The CDR3 has 13 residues. CDR1 is MGHDK and CDR2 is SYGVNS in the germline V gene. Previously, flow cytometry had revealed CD8+CD57+ cell expansion in the patients chosen for sequencing. Every one of the patients had aplastic anemia (severe, acquired). CDR3 and TCR beta VDJ profiling relied on a genomic DNA template. TCRdb re-derived calls from the reads in MiXCR, one entry per CDR3 protein. The sample contains 150,000 to 200,000 distinct CDR3 sequences, around half of which appear only once. This clonotype was found many times. Its antigen is unidentified.

Sequencing was carried out using sorted CD4+, CD8+, or CD8+CD57+ T cells (not recorded which) from PBMCs. This chain links TRBV25-1 with TRBJ1-2, with TRBD1 as a possible D gene (5 bases). The TCR was taken from a human donor with aplastic anemia. The CDR3 DNA sequence: TGTGCCAGCAGTGAATATGGGACCTATGGCTACACCTTC. It yields the protein CASSEYGTYGYTF.